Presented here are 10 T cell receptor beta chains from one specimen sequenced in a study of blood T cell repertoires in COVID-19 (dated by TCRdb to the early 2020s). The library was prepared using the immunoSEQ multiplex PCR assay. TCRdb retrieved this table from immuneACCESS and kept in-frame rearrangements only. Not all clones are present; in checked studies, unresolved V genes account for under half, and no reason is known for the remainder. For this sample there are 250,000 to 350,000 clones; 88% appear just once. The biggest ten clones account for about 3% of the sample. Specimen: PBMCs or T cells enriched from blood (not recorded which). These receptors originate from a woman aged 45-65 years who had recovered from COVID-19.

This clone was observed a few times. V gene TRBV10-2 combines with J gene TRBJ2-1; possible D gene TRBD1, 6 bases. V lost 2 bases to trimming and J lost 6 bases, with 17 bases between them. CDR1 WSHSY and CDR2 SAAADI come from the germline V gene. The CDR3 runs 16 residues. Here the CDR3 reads CASSEPLKVRGNEQFF. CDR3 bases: TGCGCCAGCAGTGAGCCGTTAAAGGTCAGGGGCAATGAGCAGTTCTTC.

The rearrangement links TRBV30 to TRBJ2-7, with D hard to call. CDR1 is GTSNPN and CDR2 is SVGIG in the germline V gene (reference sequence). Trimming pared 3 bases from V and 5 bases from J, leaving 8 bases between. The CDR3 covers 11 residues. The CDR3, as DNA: TGTGCCTGGAGGGGCAGCCACGAGCAGTACTTC. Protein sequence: CAWRGSHEQYF.

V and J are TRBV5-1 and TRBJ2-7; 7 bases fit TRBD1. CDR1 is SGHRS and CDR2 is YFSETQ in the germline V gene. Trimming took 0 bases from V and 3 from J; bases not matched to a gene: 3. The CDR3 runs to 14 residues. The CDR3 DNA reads TGCGCCAGCAGCTTGGGGGACAGCCGCTACGAGCAGTACTTC. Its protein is CASSLGDSRYEQYF.

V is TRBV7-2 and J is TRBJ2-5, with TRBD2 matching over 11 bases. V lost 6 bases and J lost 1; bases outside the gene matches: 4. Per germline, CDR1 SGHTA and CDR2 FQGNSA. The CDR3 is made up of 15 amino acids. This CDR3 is CASRRTSGSQETQYF. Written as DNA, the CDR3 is TGTGCCAGCAGAAGGACTAGCGGGTCCCAAGAGACCCAGTACTTC.

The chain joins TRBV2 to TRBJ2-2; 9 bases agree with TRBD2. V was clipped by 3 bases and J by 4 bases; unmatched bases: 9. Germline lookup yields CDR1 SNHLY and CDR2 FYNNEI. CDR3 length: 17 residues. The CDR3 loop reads CASSEQPSGRFTGELFF. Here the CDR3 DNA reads TGTGCCAGCAGTGAGCAGCCCAGCGGGAGGTTCACCGGGGAGCTGTTTTTT.

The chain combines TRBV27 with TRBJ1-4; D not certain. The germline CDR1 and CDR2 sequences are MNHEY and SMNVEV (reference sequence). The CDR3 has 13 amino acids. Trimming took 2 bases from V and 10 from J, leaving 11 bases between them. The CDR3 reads CASSLREGRKLFF. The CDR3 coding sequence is TGTGCCAGCAGTTTAAGAGAGGGTCGAAAACTGTTTTTT.

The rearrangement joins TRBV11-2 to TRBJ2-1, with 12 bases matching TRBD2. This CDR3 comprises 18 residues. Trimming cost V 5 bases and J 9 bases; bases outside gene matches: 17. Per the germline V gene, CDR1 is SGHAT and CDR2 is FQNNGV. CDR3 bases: TGTGCCAGCAGCACTGGAGGTCAAGGACTAGCGGGATCTGGTGAGCAGTTCTTC. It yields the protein CASSTGGQGLAGSGEQFF. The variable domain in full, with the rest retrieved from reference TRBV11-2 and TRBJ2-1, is EAGVAQSPRYKIIEKRQSVAFWCNPISGHATLYWYQQILGQGPKLLIQFQNNGVVDDSQLPKDRFSAERLKGVDSTLKIQPAKLEDSAVYLCASSTGGQGLAGSGEQFFGPGTRLTVL.

CDR3 DNA: TGTGCCAGCAGCCAAGATGGCGGGACTAGGGTCTACGAGCAGTACTTC. Protein: CASSQDGGTRVYEQYF. V usage is TRBV3-1 (or the pseudogene TRBV3-2) and J usage is TRBJ2-7; 8 bases align to TRBD2. CDR1 is LGHDT and CDR2 is YNNKEL in the germline V gene (reference sequence). Losses at the gene ends were 0 bases for V and 3 bases for J; bases not matched to a gene: 7. The CDR3 has 16 residues.

The CDR3 DNA is TGTGCCAGCAGTGGGGGCCCGGGAAACACTGAAGCTTTCTTT. It yields the protein CASSGGPGNTEAFF. This chain connects TRBV7-9 to TRBJ1-1, with D tentatively TRBD1 (6 bases). Germline CDR1 reads SEHNR; CDR2 reads FQNEAQ (reference sequence). The length of the CDR3 is 14 residues. The V and J ends lost 6 bases and 2 bases respectively, with 13 bases between them.

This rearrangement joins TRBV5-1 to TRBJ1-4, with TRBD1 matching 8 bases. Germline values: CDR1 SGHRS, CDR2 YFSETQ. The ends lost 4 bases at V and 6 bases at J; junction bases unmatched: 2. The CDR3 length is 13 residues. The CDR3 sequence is CASSTTGDEKLFF. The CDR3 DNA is TGCGCCAGCAGCACGACAGGGGATGAAAAACTGTTTTTT.